Below, 20 T cell receptor beta chains from the same sample are listed, as sequenced in a study of T-cell memory formation after mild COVID-19. TCRdb called the 5' RACE reads again in MiXCR, with one record for every CDR3 protein. The table includes fewer than 150,000 distinct CDR3 sequences, around 15% detected once. Input material: PBMCs or a T cell subset sorted from them (not recorded which). These receptor sequences come from an adult woman who had mild COVID-19 (a few samples of this study predate the infection). Cell type and time point are not known.

This clonotype has only a few counts. The genes are TRBV12-3 or TRBV12-4 and TRBJ2-3; TRBD2 matches at 7 bases. CDR3 length: 13 residues. V was clipped by 8 bases and J by 5 bases; unmatched bases: 7. CDR3 region: CASSGGAEDTQYF. CDR3 bases: TGTGCCAGCTCGGGGGGAGCAGAAGATACGCAGTATTTT.

This clonotype was recorded a few times. The CDR3: CASSDRDRGLWMNTEAFF. As DNA, the CDR3 is TGTGCCAGCAGTGACCGGGACAGGGGCCTATGGATGAACACTGAAGCTTTCTTT. The rearrangement links TRBV12-3 or TRBV12-4 to TRBJ1-1; TRBD1 matches at 10 bases. J lost 0 bases, V lost 5 bases, and 12 bases had no gene match. The CDR3 extends over 18 amino acids.

The chain combines TRBV9 with TRBJ2-1; D unclear. With 2 bases removed from V and 6 bases from J, the gap between germline ends came to 3 bases. This CDR3 spans 11 amino acids. Germline V gene sequence: CDR1 SGDLS, CDR2 YYNGEE. The CDR3 protein is CASSVSNEQFF. The CDR3 DNA reads TGTGCCAGCAGCGTGTCCAATGAGCAGTTCTTC.

J is TRBJ1-1 and V is TRBV29-1, with TRBD1 identical over 9 bases. With 4 bases clipped from V and 4 bases from J, the junction kept 7 bases outside the gene matches. Germline V CDR1 and CDR2: SQVTM, ANQGSEA. This CDR3 is built from 14 residues. The DNA for the CDR3 is TGCAGCGTTGCTAGGGACAGGGCGGGCACTGAAGCTTTCTTT. Protein product: CSVARDRAGTEAFF.

Concerning this clonotype: One end of the junction does not line up with germline, which may come from a read error. The CDR3 here is CASSIRLAGGLSTYTQYF. CDR3 bases: TGTGCCAGCAGCATAAGACTAGCGGGAGGCCTTAGCACATATACGCAGTATTTT. The J gene is TRBJ2-3, the V gene TRBV7-9, with TRBD2 matching over 13 bases. This CDR3 region has 18 residues. Germline V gene sequence: CDR1 SEHNR, CDR2 FQNEAQ (reference sequence).

The gene calls are TRBV7-9 and TRBJ1-5, with 10 bases lining up with TRBD1. Germline CDR1 SEHNR, CDR2 FQNEAQ (reference sequence). Trimming took 7 bases from V and 6 from J; bases not matched to a gene: 6. This CDR3 has 14 residues. As DNA, the CDR3 is TGTGCCAGCACCTCGGACAGGGGGACTCAGCCCCAGCATTTT. Translating gives CASTSDRGTQPQHF.

This clonotype was counted between two and nine times. This chain connects TRBV12-3 or TRBV12-4 to TRBJ2-1, with 7 nucleotides matching TRBD2. V trimming: 5 bases; J trimming: 8 bases; junction bases outside the gene matches: 12. This CDR3 comprises 15 residues. This CDR3 is CASSRPAREEYEQFF. The DNA for the CDR3 is TGTGCCAGCAGTCGTCCCGCTCGGGAGGAATATGAGCAGTTCTTC.

This clonotype was recorded a few times. The chain uses TRBV5-8 and TRBJ2-7; 14 bases line up with TRBD2. CDR1 and CDR2 (germline): SGHTS, YDEGEE. The V and J ends lost 4 bases and 4 bases, in that order; junction bases with no gene match: 7. CDR3 length: 16 residues. The CDR3 sequence: CASSTGTSGSWYEQYF. The CDR3 nucleotides are TGTGCCAGCAGCACCGGGACTAGCGGGAGTTGGTACGAGCAGTACTTC. Full variable domain (rest looked up from reference TRBV5-8 and TRBJ2-7): EAGVTQSPTHLIKTRGQQATLRCSPISGHTSVYWYQQALGLGLQFLLWYDEGEERNRGNFPPRFSGRQFPNYSSELNVNALELEDSALYLCASSTGTSGSWYEQYFGPGTRLTVT.

J is TRBJ2-1 and V is TRBV24-1, with D perhaps TRBD2 (7 bases). Looked up from germline, CDR1 is KGHDR and CDR2 is SFDVKD. The CDR3 extends over 18 amino acids. The V and J ends lost 3 bases and 0 bases respectively, with 17 bases between them. The CDR3 loop is CATSDQNGGPYSYNEQFF. Written as DNA, the CDR3 is TGTGCCACCAGTGATCAAAACGGGGGGCCCTACTCCTACAATGAGCAGTTCTTC.

This clonotype was counted ten times or more. The rearrangement uses TRBV5-4 and TRBJ1-6, with TRBD1 matching over 11 bases. There are 14 residues in the CDR3. CDR1 is SGHNT and CDR2 is YYREEE in the germline V gene (reference sequence). The V gene end was trimmed by 5 bases and the J gene end by 9 bases; junction bases not matched to a gene: 4. CDR3 nucleotides: TGTGCCAGCAGATCGGGACAGGGGGGTTCACCCCTCCACTTT. The encoded protein is CASRSGQGGSPLHF.

The rearrangement uses TRBV12-3 or TRBV12-4 and TRBJ1-6, with no clear D. V shed 5 bases and J shed 9 bases, with 11 bases lying between them. This CDR3 contains 13 residues. CDR3 nucleotide sequence: TGTGCCAGCAGTCCAGACTGGCGTTCACCCCTCCACTTT. Its translation is CASSPDWRSPLHF.

This clonotype was recorded a few times. V usage is TRBV6-5 and J usage is TRBJ2-7; 8 bases line up with TRBD1. Germline CDR1 is MNHEY and CDR2 is SVGAGI. The CDR3 consists of 13 residues. Trimming cost V 5 bases and J 4 bases; bases outside gene matches: 4. The CDR3 loop reads CASSPTGDYEQYF. The DNA of the CDR3 is TGTGCCAGCAGTCCGACAGGGGATTACGAGCAGTACTTC.

The chain joins TRBV11-2 to TRBJ2-3, with 9 bases aligning to TRBD2. Trimming took 1 base from V and 6 from J; bases not matched to a gene: 8. Germline V gene sequence: CDR1 SGHAT, CDR2 FQNNGV. The CDR3 covers 16 residues. The CDR3 DNA reads as TGTGCCAGCAGCTTAGCGGGGCGGGGGGGCTATGATACGCAGTATTTT. It codes for CASSLAGRGGYDTQYF.

Only a few counts were recorded for this clonotype. This chain links TRBV6-6 with TRBJ1-5; D is perhaps TRBD1 (6 bases). Trimming cost V 8 bases and J 2 bases, with 13 bases left between them. The germline gives CDR1 MNHNY, CDR2 SVGAGI (reference sequence). This CDR3 has 14 amino acids. The CDR3 DNA reads as TGTGCCAGCTACACGGCAGGGGGCAATCAGCCCCAGCATTTT. This encodes CASYTAGGNQPQHF.

The chain employs TRBV6-5 and TRBJ2-7; D remains ambiguous. From germline, CDR1 is MNHEY and CDR2 SVGAGI. The CDR3 consists of 15 residues. V lost 3 bases to trimming and J lost 5 bases, with 17 bases between them. The CDR3 reads CASSYTVWGRHEQYF. CDR3 in DNA: TGTGCCAGCAGTTATACGGTATGGGGTAGACACGAGCAGTACTTC.

This chain joins TRBV29-1 and TRBJ1-1; TRBD1 is a possible D gene (6 bases). Per germline, CDR1 SQVTM and CDR2 ANQGSEA. Trimming left V 7 bases short and J 1 base short, with 10 bases between. This CDR3 is 12 amino acids long. The CDR3 loop reads CSAGQPNTEAFF. The CDR3 DNA reads TGCAGCGCTGGACAGCCGAACACTGAAGCTTTCTTT.

The chain employs TRBV4-3 and TRBJ1-2; D might be TRBD1 (5 bases). The germline CDR1 and CDR2 sequences are LGHNA and YSLEER. The CDR3 extends over 15 amino acids. The germline V and J ends were trimmed by 0 bases and 8 bases, with 16 bases remaining between them. The CDR3 nucleotides are TGCGCCAGCAGCCAAGATGTCGCGACAAGGGGCGGCTACACCTTC. It codes for CASSQDVATRGGYTF.

The CDR3 protein is CASSVALAPQEQFF. The CDR3 region has the DNA TGTGCCAGCAGCGTAGCTCTAGCCCCCCAAGAGCAGTTCTTC. The chain links TRBV9 to TRBJ2-1; possibly TRBD2 for D (5 bases). The CDR3 runs 14 residues. Germline V gene sequence: CDR1 SGDLS, CDR2 YYNGEE. Trimming cost V 0 bases and J 10 bases, with 14 bases left between them.

This chain joins TRBV10-3 and TRBJ2-7; TRBD2 agrees at 11 bases. The CDR3 is 17 amino acids. Losses at the gene ends were 0 bases for V and 0 bases for J; bases not matched to a gene: 4. The germline gives CDR1 ENHRY, CDR2 SYGVKD. DNA of the CDR3: TGTGCCATCAGTGAGTCGGCTAGCGGGGGGATCTCCTACGAGCAGTACTTC. It encodes CAISESASGGISYEQYF.

This clonotype was counted at least ten times. The gene calls are TRBV4-1 and TRBJ2-3; D not certain. V lost 2 bases and J 5 bases, leaving 14 bases between the germline ends. Germline-derived CDR1 and CDR2 are MGHRA and YSYEKL. CDR3 size: 15 residues. The CDR3 coding sequence is TGCGCCAGCAGCCAAACAAGTGCGTGGATAGATACGCAGTATTTT. Amino acid sequence: CASSQTSAWIDTQYF.